The 14 T cell receptor beta chains below all came from one sample that was sequenced in a study of identical twins. TCRdb redid the calling of the 5' RACE reads with MiXCR, one entry per CDR3 protein. In the table there are under 400,000 distinct CDR3 sequences, roughly 9% of which are singletons. Sequenced: naive T cells sorted from blood. The receptors come from a woman aged 45 to 65 in good health.

This clonotype showed up many times. Germline and junction disagree at one end, which may indicate a read error. The rearrangement joins TRBV7-2 to TRBJ2-1; 8 positions agree with TRBD2. This CDR3 contains 12 residues. Germline loops: CDR1 SGHTA, CDR2 FQGNSA. Written as DNA, the CDR3 is TGTGCCAGCAGCTTAAGTACGGGAGGGCCGCTCTTC. Amino acid sequence: CASSLSTGGPLF.

This clonotype has a handful of counts. The chain has TRBV24-1 and TRBJ2-5, with TRBD1 identical over 11 bases. This CDR3 is built from 14 residues. Germline CDR1 KGHDR, CDR2 SFDVKD. Trimming cost V 4 bases and J 10 bases; bases outside gene matches: 7. The CDR3 sequence is CATSDAGTGGNQYF. The DNA of the CDR3 is TGTGCCACCAGTGACGCCGGGACAGGGGGGAACCAGTACTTC.

The chain joins TRBV20-1 to TRBJ1-2; D remains unclear. V shed 1 base and J shed 8 bases, with 11 bases lying between them. CDR1 is DFQATT and CDR2 is SNEGSKA in the germline V gene (reference sequence). This CDR3 comprises 12 residues. This chain's CDR3 is CSARAGRQGYTF. In nucleotides, the CDR3 is TGCAGTGCTAGAGCGGGCAGGCAAGGCTACACCTTC.

J is TRBJ1-5 and V is TRBV9; 7 nucleotides agree with TRBD1. The CDR3 length is 15 residues. CDR1 and CDR2 from the germline V gene are SGDLS and YYNGEE. V was pared by 0 bases and J by 7 bases, with 7 bases of the junction left unmatched. In DNA form, the CDR3 reads TGTGCCAGCAGCGTAGACGAGGGGGCAGGGCAGCCCCAGCATTTT. Protein product: CASSVDEGAGQPQHF.

This clonotype was counted only a few times. The chain recombines TRBV4-1 with TRBJ1-5; possible D gene TRBD1, 6 bases. Looked up from germline, CDR1 is MGHRA and CDR2 is YSYEKL. V lost 1 base, J lost 1 base, and 8 bases lay in between. The CDR3 contains 15 residues. CDR3 sequence reads: CASSQGTVSNQPQHF. CDR3 nucleotides: TGCGCCAGCAGCCAAGGGACAGTAAGCAATCAGCCCCAGCATTTT.

Many counts were recorded for this clonotype. The chain links TRBV6-6 to TRBJ2-7; D is unresolved. V was pared by 2 bases and J by 7 bases, with 6 bases between. The germline CDR1 and CDR2 sequences are MNHNY and SVGAGI (reference sequence). CDR3 size: 11 residues. CDR3 sequence reads: CASSYGDEQYV. CDR3 DNA sequence: TGTGCCAGCAGTTACGGTGATGAGCAGTACGTC.

The chain has TRBV28 and TRBJ2-7; 7 nucleotides line up with TRBD1. Trimming took 5 bases from V and 2 from J; bases not matched to a gene: 9. CDR1 and CDR2 (germline): MDHEN, SYDVKM. The CDR3 runs 15 residues. CDR3 region: CASSPQGRATYEQYV. The CDR3 DNA reads TGTGCCAGCAGTCCACAGGGGCGCGCAACCTACGAGCAGTACGTC.

This clonotype was picked up a small number of times. This rearrangement joins TRBV4-2 to TRBJ1-2; possible D gene TRBD1, 5 bases. The CDR3 extends over 15 amino acids. Trimming took off 1 base at V and 10 bases at J, with 19 bases between the two ends. Germline-derived CDR1 and CDR2 are LGHNA and YNFKEQ. CDR3 sequence (DNA): TGTGCCAGCAGCCAAGCCATCCAAGGGGCTTTCGACTACACCTTC. Translating gives CASSQAIQGAFDYTF.

The J gene is TRBJ2-3, the V gene TRBV19; D is uncertain. Germline loops: CDR1 LNHDA, CDR2 SQIVND (reference sequence). V lost 4 bases, J lost 5 bases, and 10 bases lay in between. The CDR3 spans 13 residues. This chain's CDR3 is CASSKTFRDTQYF. The DNA of the CDR3 is TGTGCCAGTAGTAAAACTTTCAGAGATACGCAGTATTTT.

Points on this clonotype: A read error may produce the germline difference seen at one junction end. The chain carries TRBV30 and TRBJ1-4; maybe TRBD1 (5 bases). From germline, CDR1 is GTSNPN and CDR2 SVGIG (reference sequence). The CDR3 consists of 13 residues. The CDR3 region has the DNA TGTGCCTGGAGTTATTTTGAAGGGACCCCACCATCTTTT. This codes for CAWSYFEGTPPSF.

This clonotype was observed at least ten times. V and J are TRBV14 and TRBJ2-7; 10 positions agree with TRBD1. CDR3 length: 13 residues. V shed 3 bases, J shed 13 bases, and the junction held 9 bases outside the gene matches. The germline gives CDR1 SGHDN, CDR2 FVKESK. The CDR3 loop is CASSQVRTGGKYV. CDR3 in DNA: TGTGCCAGCAGCCAGGTCCGGACAGGGGGAAAATACGTC.

This clonotype was seen a handful of times. CDR3 residues: CAWSTRQVSYEQYF. The CDR3 DNA follows: TGTGCCTGGAGCACAAGACAGGTCAGCTACGAGCAGTACTTC. The rearrangement uses TRBV30 and TRBJ2-7, with a possible D match to TRBD1 (6 bases). Looked up from germline, CDR1 is GTSNPN and CDR2 is SVGIG (reference sequence). V lost 3 bases to trimming and J lost 3 bases, with 15 bases between them. This CDR3 is built from 14 residues.

The CDR3 protein is CASSPLELRQGNTGELFF. DNA of the CDR3: TGTGCCAGCTCACCACTGGAATTGCGACAGGGAAACACCGGGGAGCTGTTTTTT. The chain combines TRBV18 with TRBJ2-2; 7 bases agree with TRBD1. Losses at the gene ends were 1 base for V and 2 bases for J; bases not matched to a gene: 10. This CDR3 has 18 amino acids. Germline CDR1 KGHSH, CDR2 LQKENI.

This clonotype was seen at least ten times. The chain couples TRBV12-5 to TRBJ1-5; D not resolved. The V gene lost 1 base and the J gene lost 5 bases, with 3 bases spanning the gap. The CDR3 has 12 residues. In germline, CDR1 is LGHNT, CDR2 FRNRAP. CDR3 protein: CASGLEDQPQHF. CDR3 bases: TGTGCTAGTGGTTTGGAGGATCAGCCCCAGCATTTT.